This T cell receptor (beta chain) was profiled in a study of patients and donors after allogeneic stem cell transplantation. Germline-derived CDR1 and CDR2 are MNHEY and SVGEGT. The CDR3 loop spans 15 amino acids. Trimming left V 6 bases short and J 6 bases short, with 18 bases between. TCRdb processed the RT-PCR reads anew with MiXCR; each CDR3 protein has one entry. The table lists about 410,000 distinct CDR3 sequences, under 20% of them singletons, with just over 7% in the top ten. The receptor comes from a human donor who was either an allogeneic HSCT recipient or a stem cell or donor lymphocyte infusion donor (not recorded which). It is not recorded whose cells these are; they may come from a transplant donor. The chain couples TRBV6-2 or TRBV6-3 to TRBJ2-1, with a tentative D call TRBD1 (6 bases). Sequencing was performed on blood, either unsorted or a sorted T cell fraction (not recorded which). CDR3 DNA: TGTGCCAGCAGGACTACAGGGTTGGGCGTCAATGAGCAGTTCTTC. Protein sequence: CASRTTGLGVNEQFF.